Presented here are 27 T cell receptor beta chains from one specimen sequenced in a study of shared clonotypes between healthy human individuals. The naive CD8 population came from CD45RO-negative cells selected for CCR7, without terminally differentiated effector memory CD45RA+ cells. Measured with immunoSEQ multiplex PCR; TCRdb has only the in-frame clones, and not every one. Found here are some 2 million clones, about 95% of them singletons; the top ten hold 0.9% to 1.3%. Source material: naive CD8+ T cells sorted from blood. Receptors were obtained from a man younger than 35 in good health.

V and J are TRBV27 and TRBJ2-2, with D maybe TRBD1 (6 bases). CDR1 MNHEY and CDR2 SMNVEV come from the germline V gene (reference sequence). V shed 7 bases and J shed 5 bases, with 14 bases lying between them. The CDR3 has 14 residues. CDR3 in amino acids: CASKLGTSTGELFF. The CDR3 nucleotides are TGTGCCAGCAAACTCGGGACATCTACCGGGGAGCTGTTTTTT.

Note on this clone: The sample holds other DNA sequences that translate to the same CDR3. V usage is TRBV4-3 and J usage is TRBJ2-1; 7 bases are shared with TRBD2. V trimming: 0 bases; J trimming: 0 bases; junction bases outside the gene matches: 2. The CDR3 has 16 amino acids. CDR1 is LGHNA, CDR2 YSLEER, per germline. CDR3 residues: CASSQEPSGSYNEQFF. The CDR3 DNA reads as TGCGCCAGCAGCCAAGAACCTAGCGGCTCCTACAATGAGCAGTTCTTC.

Of note for this clone: At the DNA level, this CDR3 is encoded by other sequences in the same sample as well. The chain employs TRBV4-1 and TRBJ2-7; 10 nucleotides match TRBD1. Germline V gene lookup returns CDR1 MGHRA and CDR2 YSYEKL. V was pared by 1 base and J by 4 bases, with 4 bases of the junction left unmatched. The CDR3 length is 15 residues. CDR3 DNA sequence: TGCGCCAGCAGCCAAGCGGGACAGGGGACGTACGAGCAGTACTTC. Its protein is CASSQAGQGTYEQYF.

This clone was counted a single time. The V gene is TRBV5-8, the J gene TRBJ1-2; D unresolved. The CDR3 is 12 amino acids. V dropped 7 bases and J dropped 2 bases, with 9 bases sitting between them. Looked up from germline, CDR1 is SGHTS and CDR2 is YDEGEE. The CDR3 spells CASGKANYGYTF. The DNA for the CDR3 is TGTGCCAGCGGAAAAGCGAACTATGGCTACACCTTC.

This sequence joins TRBV19 and TRBJ2-7; 7 bases agree with TRBD1. Germline V lookup: CDR1 LNHDA, CDR2 SQIVND (reference sequence). The CDR3 runs 14 residues. J lost 3 bases, V lost 5 bases, and 7 bases had no gene match. The CDR3 here is CASSVTGAGYEQYF. For the CDR3, the DNA is TGTGCCAGTAGTGTTACAGGGGCGGGCTACGAGCAGTACTTC. Full variable domain (missing parts from reference TRBV19 and TRBJ2-7): DGGITQSPKYLFRKEGQNVTLSCEQNLNHDAMYWYRQDPGQGLRLIYYSQIVNDFQKGDIAEGYSVSREKKESFPLTVTSAQKNPTAFYLCASSVTGAGYEQYFGPGTRLTVT.

V gene TRBV19 combines with J gene TRBJ1-6; D may be TRBD1 (6 bases). The V gene lost 8 bases and the J gene lost 8 bases, with 16 bases spanning the gap. This CDR3 contains 14 residues. Germline lookup yields CDR1 LNHDA and CDR2 SQIVND (reference sequence). The CDR3 spells CASRIVGADSPLHF. CDR3 nucleotides: TGTGCCAGTCGAATCGTGGGGGCGGATTCACCCCTCCACTTT.

V and J are TRBV30 and TRBJ2-3; D may be TRBD1 (5 bases). V gave up 5 bases and J gave up 14 bases, with 23 bases separating them. The germline V gene encodes CDR1 GTSNPN and CDR2 SVGIG (reference sequence). The CDR3 extends over 13 amino acids. In nucleotides, the CDR3 is TGTGCCTGGGGCCCTCCTGGGGCTCATACTCCGTATTTT. It translates to CAWGPPGAHTPYF.

As to this clone: In the same sample, other DNA sequences code for this CDR3. The chain is built from TRBV11-2 and TRBJ2-3, with 8 positions matching TRBD2. V lost 1 base, J lost 6 bases, and 3 bases stayed unmatched. The CDR3 loop spans 14 amino acids. Germline V CDR1 and CDR2: SGHAT, FQNNGV. CDR3 DNA sequence: TGTGCCAGCAGCTTAGCGGGGGGGCCCGATACGCAGTATTTT. Translated, it gives CASSLAGGPDTQYF.

The rearrangement uses TRBV10-3 and TRBJ2-3, with D possibly TRBD1 on 6 matching bases. Germline-derived CDR1 and CDR2 are ENHRY and SYGVKD. Trimming removed 6 bases at V and 2 bases at J, with 9 bases between. This CDR3 spans 13 amino acids. The CDR3 spells CAIRQGDTDTQYF. In DNA form, the CDR3 reads TGTGCCATCAGACAGGGTGACACAGATACGCAGTATTTT.

The chain combines TRBV6-5 with TRBJ2-2, with TRBD2 as a possible D gene (6 bases). V was pared by 4 bases and J by 5 bases, with 11 bases between. The V gene's germline CDR1 is MNHEY and CDR2 SVGAGI. CDR3 length: 14 amino acids. CDR3 sequence (DNA): TGTGCCAGCAGTTTCCAGGAGGGAACCGGGGAGCTGTTTTTT. This encodes CASSFQEGTGELFF.

This sequence joins TRBV4-1 and TRBJ2-1; 9 nucleotides agree with TRBD1. V lost 4 bases and J lost 8; bases outside the gene matches: 12. Germline values: CDR1 MGHRA, CDR2 YSYEKL. CDR3 length: 16 amino acids. Here the CDR3 reads CASSLEGDRVGHEQFF. CDR3 nucleotides: TGCGCCAGCAGCCTCGAGGGGGACAGGGTTGGCCATGAGCAGTTCTTC.

In the case of this clone: This may come from a read error, since a much larger clone is one base off. At the DNA level, this CDR3 is encoded by other sequences in the same sample as well. The chain couples TRBV7-6 to TRBJ2-7, with a possible D match to TRBD2 (6 bases). Trimming cost V 3 bases and J 3 bases, with 6 bases left between them. Per the germline V gene, CDR1 is SGHVS and CDR2 is FNYEAQ. This CDR3 has 12 amino acids. Here the CDR3 DNA reads TGTGCCAGCAGCTTGCGGGGCTACGAGCAGTACTTC. It encodes CASSLRGYEQYF. The entire variable domain, with the rest obtained from reference TRBV7-6 and TRBJ2-7, is as follows: GAGVSQSPRYKVTKRGQDVALRCDPISGHVSLYWYRQALGQGPEFLTYFNYEAQQDKSGLPNDRFSAERPEGSISTLTIQRTEQRDSAMYRCASSLRGYEQYFGPGTRLTVT.

V is TRBV18 and J is TRBJ2-7, with unresolved D. Trimming removed 4 bases from V and 4 bases from J, with 5 bases in between. This CDR3 spans 11 amino acids. Per germline, CDR1 KGHSH and CDR2 LQKENI. CDR3 in DNA: TGTGCCAGCTCACTCGGGTACGAGCAGTACTTC. Translation gives CASSLGYEQYF.

The chain links TRBV4-1 to TRBJ2-1; 8 bases fit TRBD1. The CDR3 spans 17 residues. Germline V gives CDR1 MGHRA, CDR2 YSYEKL. Trimming removed 3 bases from V and 3 bases from J; junction bases left unmatched: 10. CDR3 sequence reads: CASSHAPSGTGYNEQFF. The CDR3, as DNA: TGCGCCAGCAGCCATGCTCCTTCCGGGACAGGCTACAATGAGCAGTTCTTC.

The V and J genes are TRBV4-3 and TRBJ2-1, with D maybe TRBD2 (6 bases). Germline CDR1 reads LGHNA; CDR2 reads YSLEER. V was trimmed by 4 bases and J by 5 bases, leaving 12 bases between them. The CDR3 has 14 amino acids. CDR3 nucleotide sequence: TGCGCCAGCAGCCCCGGGACTTCTAACAATGAGCAGTTCTTC. Translated, it gives CASSPGTSNNEQFF.

The chain couples TRBV13 to TRBJ2-1; 10 bases line up with TRBD2. Per germline, CDR1 PRHDT and CDR2 FYEKMQ (reference sequence). Trimming removed 0 bases from V and 10 bases from J; junction bases left unmatched: 6. There are 15 residues in the CDR3. CDR3 loop: CASSLGLAGVGEQFF. In DNA form, the CDR3 reads TGTGCCAGCAGCTTAGGGCTAGCGGGAGTGGGAGAGCAGTTCTTC.

Written as DNA, the CDR3 is TGTGCCAGCAGCTTAGAACCCCGTGAGGACAGGAGTATCGACGAGCAGTTCTTC. Its protein is CASSLEPREDRSIDEQFF. This chain connects TRBV7-8 to TRBJ2-1; 7 bases are a match to TRBD1. Germline lookup yields CDR1 SGHVS and CDR2 FQNEAQ. The V segment lost 1 base and the J segment 10 bases; nucleotides outside the gene matches: 19. This CDR3 has 18 amino acids.

The chain joins TRBV28 to TRBJ2-5; a weak D match, TRBD2 (7 bases). Per the germline V gene, CDR1 is MDHEN and CDR2 is SYDVKM. V lost 4 bases, J lost 5 bases, and 14 bases lay in between. This CDR3 is built from 14 residues. CDR3 sequence reads: CASSSAGAGETQYF. In DNA, the CDR3 is TGTGCCAGCAGTTCGGCGGGGGCCGGGGAGACCCAGTACTTC.

The J gene is TRBJ2-3, the V gene TRBV29-1; unclear D gene. This CDR3 region has 10 residues. Trimming took off 7 bases at V and 8 bases at J, with 10 bases between the two ends. CDR1 SQVTM and CDR2 ANQGSEA come from the germline V gene. The CDR3 is CSGEAGTQYF. The CDR3 bases are TGCAGCGGAGAGGCAGGTACGCAGTATTTT.

Concerning this clone: Different DNA sequences within this sample yield the same CDR3. This chain joins TRBV7-2 and TRBJ2-7; a weak D match, TRBD1 (6 bases). This CDR3 spans 16 amino acids. Germline CDR1 is SGHTA and CDR2 is FQGNSA. V dropped 3 bases and J dropped 3 bases, with 18 bases sitting between them. The CDR3 DNA is TGTGCCAGCAGCTTGGACAGACAACTTGGTAACTACGAGCAGTACTTC. Translating gives CASSLDRQLGNYEQYF.

The V call is TRBV6-5, the J call TRBJ1-1; 7 positions agree with TRBD1. J gave up 7 bases and V 2 bases, and 4 bases lay outside the gene matches. CDR1 MNHEY and CDR2 SVGAGI come from the germline V gene. This CDR3 comprises 13 residues. CDR3 protein: CASSYTWDSEAFF. In DNA form, the CDR3 reads TGTGCCAGCAGTTACACTTGGGACAGTGAAGCTTTCTTT.

V usage is TRBV11-2 and J usage is TRBJ1-2, with 10 positions matching TRBD1. The V and J ends lost 4 bases and 2 bases, in that order; junction bases with no gene match: 10. CDR1 SGHAT and CDR2 FQNNGV come from the germline V gene. The CDR3 spans 17 residues. The DNA for the CDR3 is TGTGCCAGCAGCTCATGGACAGGGGGAGGATTCAACTATGGCTACACCTTC. This translates into CASSSWTGGGFNYGYTF. Based on the CDR3 plus reference TRBV11-2 and TRBJ1-2, the full variable domain is EAGVAQSPRYKIIEKRQSVAFWCNPISGHATLYWYQQILGQGPKLLIQFQNNGVVDDSQLPKDRFSAERLKGVDSTLKIQPAKLEDSAVYLCASSSWTGGGFNYGYTFGSGTRLTVV.

For the CDR3, the DNA is TGTGCCAGCAGCTTAGGACAGGGATGGGAGCAGTACTTC. It codes for CASSLGQGWEQYF. V usage is TRBV5-4 and J usage is TRBJ2-7, with 8 bases lining up with TRBD1. Germline trimming cut 2 bases from V and 7 bases from J; bases unmatched to any gene: 5. Germline CDR1 reads SGHNT; CDR2 reads YYREEE (reference sequence). The CDR3 has 13 residues.

The V call is TRBV6-5, the J call TRBJ1-6; no reliable D call. This CDR3 has 13 amino acids. Looked up from germline, CDR1 is MNHEY and CDR2 is SVGAGI. V was pared by 5 bases and J by 9 bases, with 11 bases between. CDR3 bases: TGTGCCAGCAGTCCTACCGAGGGTTCACCCCTCCACTTT. It translates to CASSPTEGSPLHF.

The J gene is TRBJ2-1, the V gene TRBV10-2, with D perhaps given as TRBD1 or TRBD2 (5 bases each). V dropped 7 bases and J dropped 5 bases, with 18 bases sitting between them. Germline-derived CDR1 and CDR2 are WSHSY and SAAADI. The CDR3 extends over 15 amino acids. CDR3 in amino acids: CASNDLRDGNNEQFF. DNA of the CDR3: TGCGCCAGCAATGACCTCCGGGACGGTAACAATGAGCAGTTCTTC.

The chain joins TRBV28 to TRBJ2-7; D ambiguous. The germline gives CDR1 MDHEN, CDR2 SYDVKM. This CDR3 has 12 amino acids. Deletions cut 6 bases from V and 1 base from J, with 7 bases between. CDR3 nucleotide sequence: TGTGCCAGCAGGACCCTTTCCTACGAGCAGTACTTC. It specifies CASRTLSYEQYF.

The rearrangement joins TRBV19 to TRBJ1-5; D is unresolved. V gave up 5 bases and J gave up 2 bases, with 10 bases separating them. The CDR3 length is 14 residues. Germline CDR1 reads LNHDA; CDR2 reads SQIVND (reference sequence). In DNA form, the CDR3 reads TGTGCCAGTAGTTTCCTATTAGGCAATCAGCCCCAGCATTTT. It yields the protein CASSFLLGNQPQHF.